These T cell receptor beta chains were read from a single sample in a study of T cell changes during pregnancy in multiple sclerosis. The table came from immunoSEQ multiplex PCR; TCRdb's copy has only in-frame clones and leaves some out. Of under 130,000 clones in the sample, roughly 93% were seen once. The material sequenced was peripheral blood, taken after pregnancy. These receptors were collected from a female donor with multiple sclerosis, enrolled in a pregnancy study. Each CDR3 is given with its conserved first and last residue. The D gene is left open where the match is weak.

D: TRBD1
V: TRBV29-1
J: TRBJ2-7
CDR3: CSVSYGTGNYEQYF
DNA: TGCAGCGTGTCTTACGGGACAGGGAACTACGAGCAGTACTTC

D: -
V: TRBV2
J: TRBJ1-5
CDR3: CASNLEAWGNQPQHF
DNA: TGTGCCAGCAATCTGGAGGCTTGGGGCAATCAGCCCCAGCATTTT

D: TRBD1
V: TRBV6-1
J: TRBJ1-2
CDR3: CASSEIRVGDRGSYGYTF
DNA: TGTGCCAGCAGTGAAATAAGAGTGGGTGACAGGGGAAGCTATGGCTACACCTTC

D: TRBD2
V: TRBV9
J: TRBJ2-2
CDR3: CASSVGGRNTGELFF
DNA: TGTGCCAGCAGTGTTGGCGGGAGAAACACCGGGGAGCTGTTTTTT

D: TRBD2
V: TRBV19
J: TRBJ2-7
CDR3: CASRGREFPYEQYF
DNA: TGTGCCAGTAGGGGGAGGGAATTTCCCTACGAGCAGTACTTC

D: -
V: TRBV9
J: TRBJ2-5
CDR3: CASSVEVGGGQETQYF
DNA: TGTGCCAGCAGCGTAGAGGTGGGAGGGGGGCAAGAGACCCAGTACTTC

D: TRBD2
V: TRBV7-8
J: TRBJ2-5
CDR3: CASSSLGTRILPETQYF
DNA: TGTGCCAGCAGCTCCCTAGGGACTAGAATTCTCCCGGAGACCCAGTACTTC

D: TRBD1
V: TRBV18
J: TRBJ1-6
CDR3: CASSPVGPQGTNSPPLHF
DNA: TGTGCCAGCTCACCAGTAGGGCCACAGGGGACCAATTCCCCACCCCTCCACTTT

D: -
V: TRBV5-8
J: TRBJ1-1
CDR3: CASSLYLGGRPNTEAFF
DNA: TGTGCCAGCAGCTTGTATCTAGGTGGAAGACCGAACACTGAAGCTTTCTTT

D: -
V: TRBV11-2
J: TRBJ2-7
CDR3: CASSLTDRPGGSYEQYF
DNA: TGTGCCAGCAGCTTAACGGATCGGCCAGGGGGGTCCTACGAGCAGTACTTC

D: TRBD1
V: TRBV28
J: TRBJ2-1
CDR3: CASSLLGTGSHNEQFF
DNA: TGTGCCAGCAGCCTACTCGGGACAGGGTCACACAATGAGCAGTTCTTC